These T cell receptor beta chains were read from a single sample in a study of blood T cell repertoires in COVID-19. Data came from immunoSEQ multiplex PCR; TCRdb stores just in-frame clones and leaves some out. This table has 150,000 to 200,000 clones, roughly 76% appearing once. The sequencing sample was made of peripheral blood. These receptors were collected from a woman in her thirties or forties with COVID-19, enrolled during active disease. CDR3s include the opening cysteine and the closing phenylalanine or tryptophan. The order of the fields is V gene, clone size, J gene, D gene, CDR3 protein, CDR3 DNA. D genes are given only for firm matches. Not all rows give a size; the values are once, few, many and, for expanded clones, a class.

V: TRBV6-6; size: .; J: TRBJ2-3; D: .; CDR3: CASSYSFATSDTQYF; DNA: TGTGCCAGCAGTTACTCATTCGCGACTTCAGATACGCAGTATTTT
V: TRBV19; size: .; J: TRBJ2-2; D: .; CDR3: CASTQITNTGELFF; DNA: TGTGCCAGTACCCAGATCACGAACACCGGGGAGCTGTTTTTT
V: TRBV30; size: .; J: TRBJ2-2; D: TRBD1; CDR3: CAWSVPGQGVSGELFF; DNA: TGTGCCTGGAGCGTTCCGGGACAGGGGGTTTCCGGGGAGCTGTTTTTT
V: TRBV7-9; size: .; J: TRBJ2-1; D: TRBD1; CDR3: CASSPPGTGAGEQFF; DNA: TGTGCCAGCAGCCCCCCCGGGACAGGGGCCGGTGAGCAGTTCTTC
V: TRBV27; size: .; J: TRBJ2-1; D: TRBD2; CDR3: CASSPWASGSYNEQFF; DNA: TGTGCCAGCAGTCCGTGGGCTAGCGGGAGCTACAATGAGCAGTTCTTC
V: TRBV4-1; size: .; J: TRBJ2-7; D: .; CDR3: CASSQESHSAYTYEQYF; DNA: TGCGCCAGCAGCCAAGAAAGCCATAGCGCATACACCTACGAGCAGTACTTC
V: TRBV10-1; size: .; J: TRBJ2-3; D: TRBD2; CDR3: CASSEGILAGGTDTQYF; DNA: TGCGCCAGCAGTGAGGGGATACTAGCGGGGGGCACAGATACGCAGTATTTT
V: TRBV14; size: .; J: TRBJ2-4; D: TRBD2; CDR3: CASSQGAGVGNIQYF; DNA: TGTGCCAGCAGCCAAGGGGCGGGAGTTGGAAACATTCAGTACTTC
V: TRBV7-3; size: .; J: TRBJ2-3; D: .; CDR3: CASSLSPGTPTQYF; DNA: TGTGCCAGCAGCTTAAGCCCCGGGACTCCTACGCAGTATTTT
V: TRBV2; size: .; J: TRBJ2-5; D: TRBD2; CDR3: CASSGAGVAGVETQYF; DNA: TGTGCCAGCAGTGGAGCCGGGGTAGCGGGGGTTGAGACCCAGTACTTC
V: TRBV6-5; size: once; J: TRBJ2-3; D: .; CDR3: CASRRVADTQYF; DNA: TGTGCCAGCAGGAGGGTAGCAGATACGCAGTATTTT
V: TRBV28; size: .; J: TRBJ1-5; D: .; CDR3: CASSPFMRGNQPQHF; DNA: TGTGCCAGCAGCCCCTTTATGAGGGGCAATCAGCCCCAGCATTTT
V: TRBV5-1; size: .; J: TRBJ2-2; D: .; CDR3: CAGSSGIEPVTGELFF; DNA: TGCGCCGGTAGCAGTGGCATCGAGCCAGTCACCGGGGAGCTGTTTTTT
V: TRBV5-1; size: .; J: TRBJ1-4; D: .; CDR3: CASSLGEEEKLFF; DNA: TGCGCCAGCAGCTTGGGGGAGGAGGAAAAACTGTTTTTT
V: TRBV7-9; size: .; J: TRBJ2-5; D: .; CDR3: CASSQTSGGETQYF; DNA: TGTGCCAGCAGCCAGACGTCGGGTGGGGAGACCCAGTACTTC
V: TRBV30; size: .; J: TRBJ2-3; D: .; CDR3: CAWSVQGSDTQYF; DNA: TGTGCCTGGAGTGTCCAGGGCTCAGATACGCAGTATTTT
V: TRBV5-1; size: few; J: TRBJ2-7; D: .; CDR3: CASSLELPTYEQYF; DNA: TGCGCCAGCAGCTTGGAGCTGCCGACCTACGAGCAGTACTTC
V: TRBV28; size: .; J: TRBJ2-1; D: .; CDR3: CASSLTLGTGADNEQFF; DNA: TGTGCCAGCAGTCTAACCCTTGGGACGGGAGCGGACAATGAGCAGTTCTTC
V: TRBV6-5; size: .; J: TRBJ1-1; D: .; CDR3: CASRSEGGYTEAFF; DNA: TGTGCCAGCCGCTCGGAAGGGGGTTACACTGAAGCTTTCTTT
V: TRBV14; size: .; J: TRBJ1-1; D: TRBD1; CDR3: CASSLRTGGGTEAFF; DNA: TGTGCCAGCAGCCTCCGGACAGGGGGTGGCACTGAAGCTTTCTTT
V: TRBV25-1; size: .; J: TRBJ2-2; D: .; CDR3: CASSPRDIFGGELFF; DNA: TGTGCCAGCAGTCCCCGGGACATCTTCGGCGGGGAGCTGTTTTTT
V: TRBV19; size: .; J: TRBJ2-2; D: .; CDR3: CASSHFQELFF; DNA: TGTGCCAGTAGCCACTTTCAGGAGCTGTTTTTT
V: TRBV27; size: .; J: TRBJ1-5; D: .; CDR3: CASSLYSGLGPQHF; DNA: TGTGCCAGCAGTTTATACTCTGGACTGGGGCCCCAGCATTTT